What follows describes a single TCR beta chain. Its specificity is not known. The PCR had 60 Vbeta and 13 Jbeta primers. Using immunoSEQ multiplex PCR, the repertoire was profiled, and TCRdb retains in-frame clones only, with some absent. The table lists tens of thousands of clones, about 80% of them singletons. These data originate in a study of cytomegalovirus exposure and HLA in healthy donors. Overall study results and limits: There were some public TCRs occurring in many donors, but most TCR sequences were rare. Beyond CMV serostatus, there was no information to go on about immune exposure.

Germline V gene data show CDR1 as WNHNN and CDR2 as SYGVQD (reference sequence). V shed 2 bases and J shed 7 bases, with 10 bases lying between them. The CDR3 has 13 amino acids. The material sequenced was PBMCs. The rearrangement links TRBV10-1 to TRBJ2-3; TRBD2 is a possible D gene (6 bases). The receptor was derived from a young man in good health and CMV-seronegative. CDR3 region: CASSEEEGNTQYF. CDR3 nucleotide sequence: TGCGCCAGCAGTGAGGAGGAGGGGAATACGCAGTATTTT.